The present entry profiles one T cell receptor (beta chain) with its context. The germline V and J ends were trimmed by 3 bases and 2 bases, with 5 bases remaining between them. This CDR3 spans 11 amino acids. Germline V gene data show CDR1 as DFQATT and CDR2 as SNEGSKA (reference sequence). These data are taken from a study of cytomegalovirus exposure and HLA in healthy donors. Study context: In an early release, HLA-typed donors contributed tens of millions of unique TCR sequences.

Primers for the PCR totalled 60 Vbeta and 13 Jbeta. Sequenced by immunoSEQ multiplex PCR; TCRdb stores in-frame clones only, minus some. The repertoire holds around 200,000 clones, approximately 82% seen once, with about 9.4% in the top ten. This rearrangement joins TRBV20-1 to TRBJ2-7; the D is unclear. The receptor was isolated from a woman aged 45 to 65 in good health and CMV-seropositive. The sequenced sample was PBMCs. The CDR3 DNA follows: TGCAGTGCTAGGGCAGCCTACGAGCAGTACTTC. Amino acids: CSARAAYEQYF.